This is a list of T cell receptor beta chains from one sample in a study of blood T cell repertoires in COVID-19. The repertoire was sequenced with immunoSEQ multiplex PCR; TCRdb's copy has only in-frame clones and lacks some. The sample lists 90,000 to 120,000 clones; less than 75% were seen once. Sequencing input: peripheral blood. The receptors were sampled from a woman aged 40 to 50 with acute or convalescent COVID-19. Both conserved end residues are part of each CDR3. The D gene is left open where the match is weak. For some rows the clone size is stated as once, few or many, or as a class when expanded; others skip it.

v_gene,j_gene,abundance,d_gene,CDR3nt,CDR3aa
TRBV3-1/TRBV3-2,TRBJ2-4,NA,NA,TGTGCCAGCAGCCAGTTAGACAGCTCCAAAAACATTCAGTACTTC,CASSQLDSSKNIQYF
TRBV7-2,TRBJ2-7,NA,NA,TGTGCCAGCAGCTTAGGTGCCCACGGAGTCGAGCAGTACTTC,CASSLGAHGVEQYF
TRBV6-1,TRBJ2-2,NA,NA,TGTGCCAGCAGTGAACAGGGATGGACCGGGGAGCTGTTTTTT,CASSEQGWTGELFF
TRBV28,TRBJ1-5,NA,TRBD1,TGTGCCAGCAGTCCGGGGACAGGTTTGGGATCGGGCGATCAGCCCCAGCATTTT,CASSPGTGLGSGDQPQHF
TRBV11-2,TRBJ1-2,few,NA,TGTGCCAGCAGCGCTCGGGCAGGGTGGAACTATGGCTACACCTTC,CASSARAGWNYGYTF
TRBV28,TRBJ2-2,NA,NA,TGTGCCAGCAGTTTATTTCCGGGTTTTACCGGGGAGCTGTTTTTT,CASSLFPGFTGELFF
TRBV19,TRBJ2-5,NA,TRBD2,TGTGCCAGTAGTATTACTAGCGGGCAAGAGACCCAGTACTTC,CASSITSGQETQYF
TRBV7-2,TRBJ2-7,NA,NA,TGTGCCAGCAGCTTAGTGGCGGGGAACCACTACGAGCAGTACTTC,CASSLVAGNHYEQYF
TRBV29-1,TRBJ2-7,NA,NA,TGCAGCGCCATAGAGACGTTTGCAGGGTACGAGCAGTACTTC,CSAIETFAGYEQYF
TRBV27,TRBJ1-4,few,NA,TGTGCCAGCAGTTTCCCATCTGAAAAACTGTTTTTT,CASSFPSEKLFF
TRBV4-1,TRBJ1-2,NA,NA,TGCGCCAGCAGCCAATCTGACAGTATGGGCTACACCTTC,CASSQSDSMGYTF
TRBV2,TRBJ2-1,NA,NA,TGTGCCAGCAGTGGGTTCTACGACGGGTACAATGAGCAGTTCTTC,CASSGFYDGYNEQFF
TRBV2,TRBJ2-3,few,NA,TGTGCCAGCAGTCCGGGGGTTCCAGATACGCAGTATTTT,CASSPGVPDTQYF
TRBV6-4,TRBJ2-2,NA,NA,TGTGCCAGCAGTGAATGGGGGCGGGACACCGGGGAGCTGTTTTTT,CASSEWGRDTGELFF
TRBV5-1,TRBJ2-4,few,TRBD1,TGCGCCAGCAGCTTGGAGGGGACAGGGAGGGCCAAAAACATTCAGTACTTC,CASSLEGTGRAKNIQYF
TRBV20-1,TRBJ1-4,NA,NA,TGCAGTGCCCGAGGTGAAAAACTGTTTTTT,CSARGEKLFF
TRBV5-1,TRBJ1-2,NA,NA,TGCGCCAGCAGCTTGGCGGGGGACGGTACTCTCTATGGCTACACCTTC,CASSLAGDGTLYGYTF
TRBV28,TRBJ1-2,NA,NA,TGTGCCAGCAGCAGGCAGGCAGGGTATGGCTACACCTTC,CASSRQAGYGYTF
TRBV19,TRBJ2-1,NA,TRBD2,TGTGCCAGTAGAGCGGGGGGCCGGAATGAGCAGTTCTTC,CASRAGGRNEQFF
TRBV12-3/TRBV12-4,TRBJ2-1,many,TRBD1,TGTGCCAGCAGGCGAGGGACAGAGCGGGAGCAGTTCTTC,CASRRGTEREQFF
TRBV6-4,TRBJ2-2,NA,NA,TGTGCCAGCAGTCCCACCGGAGGGAACACCGGGGAGCTGTTTTTT,CASSPTGGNTGELFF
TRBV5-1,TRBJ1-2,NA,TRBD1,TGCGCCAGCAGACCGACAGGGGTCCTTACCGACTATGGCTACACCTTC,CASRPTGVLTDYGYTF
TRBV19,TRBJ1-5,once,TRBD1,TGTGCCAGTAGCCCTGGACAGGAGATAAATCAGCCCCAGCATTTT,CASSPGQEINQPQHF
TRBV9,TRBJ1-1,NA,TRBD1,TGTGCCAGCCCTCGGCCCCGGACTGACAGGGGTAACGGGTACACTGAAGCTTTCTTT,CASPRPRTDRGNGYTEAFF
TRBV6-2/TRBV6-3,TRBJ2-5,NA,TRBD2,TGTGCCAGCCGCCTAGCGGGGGGAGAGACCCAGTACTTC,CASRLAGGETQYF
TRBV3-1/TRBV3-2,TRBJ2-2,NA,TRBD2,TGTGCCAGCAGCCTTTTCGGGACTAGCGGGATCGGGGAGCTGTTTTTT,CASSLFGTSGIGELFF
TRBV9,TRBJ2-7,once,NA,TGTGCCAGCAGCGTAGGACAGTTTTCGATTAACGAGCAGTACTTC,CASSVGQFSINEQYF
TRBV7-9,TRBJ1-1,NA,TRBD1,TGTGCCAGCAGCTTAAATGGACAGGGCAACACTGAAGCTTTCTTT,CASSLNGQGNTEAFF
TRBV11-2,TRBJ1-2,NA,TRBD1,TGTGCCAGCAGCTTGGGACAGGGGAAAGAGGGCTACACCTTC,CASSLGQGKEGYTF
TRBV2,TRBJ2-5,NA,NA,TGTGCCAGCAGCACAGGCTTTTTGACCCAGTACTTC,CASSTGFLTQYF
TRBV3-1/TRBV3-2,TRBJ2-1,NA,NA,TGTGCCAGCAGCCAAGTTAGCCAGATCAAGCGGTTCTTC,CASSQVSQIKRFF
TRBV6-5,TRBJ2-3,NA,TRBD2,TGTGCCAGCAGTACCCTAGCGGGCCCTGTTTATTTT,CASSTLAGPVYF
TRBV7-9,TRBJ2-1,many,TRBD2,TGTGCCAGCAGCTCCCCAGCGGGGGGCTACAATGAGCAGTTCTTC,CASSSPAGGYNEQFF
TRBV2,TRBJ1-2,NA,NA,TGTGCCAGCAGTGGGGTACAGAACTATGGCTACACCTTC,CASSGVQNYGYTF
TRBV5-1,TRBJ2-2,NA,TRBD2,TGCGCCAGCAGCTTGAGTCTAGCGGTGAACACCGGGGAGCTGTTTTTT,CASSLSLAVNTGELFF
TRBV20-1,TRBJ1-5,NA,NA,TGCAGTGCTAGTGCAGGGCTTAGCAATCAGCCCCAGCATTTT,CSASAGLSNQPQHF
TRBV5-1,TRBJ2-7,once,NA,TGCGCCAGCAGCTTGAGGGCAGGGGATGTTTTGGAGCAGTACTTC,CASSLRAGDVLEQYF
TRBV27,TRBJ1-5,once,TRBD1,TGTGCCAGCAGTTTGACGGGACAGGGCCATCAGCCCCAGCATTTT,CASSLTGQGHQPQHF
TRBV9,TRBJ2-1,NA,TRBD2,TGTGCCAGCAGCGCCCTACAGGGACTAGCAGATGAGCAGTTCTTC,CASSALQGLADEQFF
TRBV2,TRBJ2-2,NA,TRBD1,TGTGCCAGCAGACAGGGGGCGAACACCGGGGAGCTGTTTTTT,CASRQGANTGELFF
TRBV5-4,TRBJ2-1,NA,TRBD1,TGTGCCAGCAGCCGGGACAGGGACCCTCCAGGGAAGTTCTTC,CASSRDRDPPGKFF
TRBV7-3,TRBJ2-3,NA,NA,TGTGCCAGCAGCTTCGGCCAGGGGGGAACAGATACGCAGTATTTT,CASSFGQGGTDTQYF